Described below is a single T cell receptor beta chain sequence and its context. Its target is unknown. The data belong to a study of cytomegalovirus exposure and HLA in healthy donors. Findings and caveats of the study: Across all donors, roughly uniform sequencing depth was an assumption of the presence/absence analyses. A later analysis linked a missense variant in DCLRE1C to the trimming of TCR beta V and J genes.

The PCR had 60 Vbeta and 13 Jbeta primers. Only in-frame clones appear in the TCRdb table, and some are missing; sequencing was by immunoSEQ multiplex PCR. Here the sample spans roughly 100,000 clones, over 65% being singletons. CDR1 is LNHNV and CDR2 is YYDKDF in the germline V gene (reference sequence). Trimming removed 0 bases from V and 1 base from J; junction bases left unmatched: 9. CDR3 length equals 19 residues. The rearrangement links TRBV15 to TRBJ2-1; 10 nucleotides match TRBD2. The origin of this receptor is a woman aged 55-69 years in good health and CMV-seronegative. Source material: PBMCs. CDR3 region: CATSRDPWLAGDSYNEQFF. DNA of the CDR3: TGTGCCACCAGCAGAGATCCCTGGCTAGCGGGAGATTCCTACAATGAGCAGTTCTTC.